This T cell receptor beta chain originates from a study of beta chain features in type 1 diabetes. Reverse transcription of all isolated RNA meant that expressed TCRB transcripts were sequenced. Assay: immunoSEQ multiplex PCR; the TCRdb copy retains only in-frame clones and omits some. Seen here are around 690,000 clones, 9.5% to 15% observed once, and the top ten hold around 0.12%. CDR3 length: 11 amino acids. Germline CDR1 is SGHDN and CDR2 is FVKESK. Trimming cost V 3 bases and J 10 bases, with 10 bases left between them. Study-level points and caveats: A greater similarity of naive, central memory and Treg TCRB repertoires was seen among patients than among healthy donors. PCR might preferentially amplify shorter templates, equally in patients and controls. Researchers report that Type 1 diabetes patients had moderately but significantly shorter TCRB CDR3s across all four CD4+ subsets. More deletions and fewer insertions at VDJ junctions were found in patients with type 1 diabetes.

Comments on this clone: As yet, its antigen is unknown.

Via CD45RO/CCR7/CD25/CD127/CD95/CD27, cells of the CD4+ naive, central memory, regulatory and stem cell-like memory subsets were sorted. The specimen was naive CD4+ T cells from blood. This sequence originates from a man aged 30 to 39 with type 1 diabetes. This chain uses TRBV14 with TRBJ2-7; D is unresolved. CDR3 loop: CASSQMELQYF. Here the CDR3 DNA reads TGTGCCAGCAGCCAGATGGAATTACAGTACTTC.